This TCR beta chain was identified during a study of OX40 agonist ivuxolimab in advanced cancers. Profiled with immunoSEQ multiplex PCR; TCRdb holds only in-frame clones, not every one. The sample yields 15,000 to 20,000 clones, about 88% seen once. CDR3 length: 16 amino acids. Germline loops: CDR1 SGHRS, CDR2 YFSETQ. V was pared by 3 bases and J by 0 bases, with 14 bases between. The TCR sequence derives from an adult with an advanced solid tumor such as melanoma, head and neck, liver or kidney cancer. The specimen was CD4+ or CD8+ T cells sorted from blood, collected in a trial of the OX40 agonist ivuxolimab. The gene calls are TRBV5-1 and TRBJ2-3; D is tentatively TRBD1 or TRBD2 (5 bases each). CDR3 DNA sequence: TGCGCCAGCAGCTACTCCGGGACCCAGAGCACAGATACGCAGTATTTT. Translated: CASSYSGTQSTDTQYF.